This T cell receptor (beta chain) was identified during a study of blood T cell repertoires in COVID-19. Turning to the study itself: Acute and convalescent COVID-19 specimens originated in the United States, Italy and Spain. The analysed material was cDNA or gDNA that came from T cells, B-cell-depleted T cells, or PBMCs.

Original methodology: Researchers report that nucleated cell counts were estimated from reference gene primer amplification. Here immunoSEQ multiplex PCR was the method, and the copy in TCRdb shows in-frame clones only, minus some. V, J and clone size reflect that table, while D and trimming were determined from the DNA. Of 100,000 to 150,000 clones detected, about 80% appear once; the ten largest clones hold 9.7%. Sample: peripheral blood. The sequence came from a middle-aged man with active or convalescent COVID-19.

The CDR3 DNA reads TGTGCCAGCAGTTACCCCACAGGGGCTGGGAACACTGAAGCTTTCTTT. Translation: CASSYPTGAGNTEAFF. The chain uses TRBV6-5 and TRBJ1-1; 7 nucleotides align to TRBD1. Germline V gene data show CDR1 as MNHEY and CDR2 as SVGAGI. The trim removed 2 bases at V and 1 base at J, leaving 7 bases unmatched. The CDR3 length is 16 residues.